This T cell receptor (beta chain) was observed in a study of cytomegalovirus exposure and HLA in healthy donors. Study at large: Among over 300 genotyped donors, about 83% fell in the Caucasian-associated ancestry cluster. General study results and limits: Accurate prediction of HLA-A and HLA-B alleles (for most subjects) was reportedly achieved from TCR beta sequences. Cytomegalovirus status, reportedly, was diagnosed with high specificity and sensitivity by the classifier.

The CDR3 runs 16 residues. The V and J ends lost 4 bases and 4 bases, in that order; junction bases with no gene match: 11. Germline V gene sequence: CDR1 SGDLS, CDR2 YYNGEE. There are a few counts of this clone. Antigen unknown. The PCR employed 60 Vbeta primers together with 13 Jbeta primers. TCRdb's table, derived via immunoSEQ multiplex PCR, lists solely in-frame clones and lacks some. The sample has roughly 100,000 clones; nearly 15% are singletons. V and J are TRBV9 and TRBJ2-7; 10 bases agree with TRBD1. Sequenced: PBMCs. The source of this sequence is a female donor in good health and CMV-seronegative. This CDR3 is CASSPRDRGNLYEQYF. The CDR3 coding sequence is TGTGCCAGCAGCCCCCGGGACAGGGGAAATCTTTACGAGCAGTACTTC.